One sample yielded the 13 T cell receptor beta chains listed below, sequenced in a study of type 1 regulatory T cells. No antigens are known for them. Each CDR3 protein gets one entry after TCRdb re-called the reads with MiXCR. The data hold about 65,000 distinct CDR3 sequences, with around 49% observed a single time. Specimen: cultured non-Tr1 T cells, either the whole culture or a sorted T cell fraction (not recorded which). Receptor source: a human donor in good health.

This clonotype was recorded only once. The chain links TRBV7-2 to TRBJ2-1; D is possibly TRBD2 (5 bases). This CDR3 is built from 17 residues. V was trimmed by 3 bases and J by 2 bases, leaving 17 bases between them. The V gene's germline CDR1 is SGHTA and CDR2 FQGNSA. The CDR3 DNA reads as TGTGCCAGCAGCTTCTCCCTAGACGGACTCCCCTACAATGAGCAGTTCTTC. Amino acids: CASSFSLDGLPYNEQFF.

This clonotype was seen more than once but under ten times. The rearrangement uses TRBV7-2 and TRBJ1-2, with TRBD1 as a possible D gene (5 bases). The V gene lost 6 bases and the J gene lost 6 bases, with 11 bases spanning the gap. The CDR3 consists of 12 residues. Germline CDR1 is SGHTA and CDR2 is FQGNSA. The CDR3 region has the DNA TGTGCCAGCAGTGGGGGTTTCGATGGCTACACCTTC. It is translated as CASSGGFDGYTF. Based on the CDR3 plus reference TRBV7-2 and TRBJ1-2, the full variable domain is GAGVSQSPSNKVTEKGKDVELRCDPISGHTALYWYRQSLGQGLEFLIYFQGNSAPDKSGLPSDRFSAERTGGSVSTLTIQRTQQEDSAVYLCASSGGFDGYTFGSGTRLTVV.

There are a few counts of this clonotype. In DNA form, the CDR3 reads TGTGCCAGCAGCCCCCGCCGGGACAGACAAGGGAACCCGAACACTGAAGCTTTCTTT. Protein product: CASSPRRDRQGNPNTEAFF. The rearrangement joins TRBV9 to TRBJ1-1, with 7 bases fitting TRBD1. The CDR3 loop spans 19 amino acids. Germline-derived CDR1 and CDR2 are SGDLS and YYNGEE. J gave up 1 base and V 4 bases, and 19 bases lay outside the gene matches.

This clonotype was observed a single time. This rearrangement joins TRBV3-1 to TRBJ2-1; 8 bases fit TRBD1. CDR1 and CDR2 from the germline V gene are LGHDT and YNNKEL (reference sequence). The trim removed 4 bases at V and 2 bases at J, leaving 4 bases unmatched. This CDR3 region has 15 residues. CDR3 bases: TGTGCCAGCAGCCGGGACAGGCTACCCTACAATGAGCAGTTCTTC. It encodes CASSRDRLPYNEQFF.

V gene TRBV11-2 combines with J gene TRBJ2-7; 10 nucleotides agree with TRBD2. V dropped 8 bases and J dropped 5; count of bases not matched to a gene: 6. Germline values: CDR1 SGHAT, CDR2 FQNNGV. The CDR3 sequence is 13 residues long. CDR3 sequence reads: CASSSGGGNEQYF. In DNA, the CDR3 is TGTGCCAGCTCTAGCGGGGGTGGCAACGAGCAGTACTTC.

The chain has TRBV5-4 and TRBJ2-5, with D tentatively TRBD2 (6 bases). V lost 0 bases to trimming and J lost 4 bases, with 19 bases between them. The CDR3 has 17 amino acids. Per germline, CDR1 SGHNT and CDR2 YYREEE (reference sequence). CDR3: CASSLERASARGETQYF. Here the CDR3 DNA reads TGTGCCAGCAGCTTGGAGCGGGCTAGCGCTCGAGGAGAGACCCAGTACTTC.

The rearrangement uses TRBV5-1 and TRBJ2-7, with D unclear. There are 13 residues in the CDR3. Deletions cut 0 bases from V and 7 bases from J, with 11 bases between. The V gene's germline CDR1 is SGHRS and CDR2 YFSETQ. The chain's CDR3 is CASSLGPLGEQYF. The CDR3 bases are TGCGCCAGCAGCTTGGGGCCATTGGGGGAGCAGTACTTC.

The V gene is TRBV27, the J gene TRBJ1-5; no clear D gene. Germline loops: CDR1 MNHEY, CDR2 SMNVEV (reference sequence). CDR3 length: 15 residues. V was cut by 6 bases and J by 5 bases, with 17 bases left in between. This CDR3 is CASSFRGLRDQPQHF. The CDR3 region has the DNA TGTGCCAGCAGCTTCCGAGGGCTTCGGGATCAGCCCCAGCATTTT.

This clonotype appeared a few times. In DNA form, the CDR3 reads TGTGCCAGCTCGGGGCAGCACTTTGAAGCTTTCTTT. It is translated as CASSGQHFEAFF. This chain joins TRBV12-3 or TRBV12-4 and TRBJ1-1; D is perhaps TRBD1 (5 bases). The CDR3 totals 12 residues. Trimming pared 8 bases from V and 7 bases from J, leaving 14 bases between.

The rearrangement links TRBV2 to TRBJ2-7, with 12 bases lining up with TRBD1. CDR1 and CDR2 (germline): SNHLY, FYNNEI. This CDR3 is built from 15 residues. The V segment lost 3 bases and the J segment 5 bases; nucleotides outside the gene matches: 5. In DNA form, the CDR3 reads TGTGCCAGCAGTGAGGGACAGGGGGCTCTTAACGAGCAGTACTTC. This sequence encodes CASSEGQGALNEQYF.

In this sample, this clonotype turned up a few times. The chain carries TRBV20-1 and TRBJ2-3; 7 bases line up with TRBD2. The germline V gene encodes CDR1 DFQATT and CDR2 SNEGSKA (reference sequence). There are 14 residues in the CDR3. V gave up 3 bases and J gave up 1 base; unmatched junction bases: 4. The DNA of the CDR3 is TGCAGTGCTAGTCGCAGCGGGGGCACAGATACGCAGTATTTT. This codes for CSASRSGGTDTQYF.

The CDR3 DNA reads as TGTGCCATCAGGGGGGGAGATGGCCCGACAGAGACCCAGTACTTC. It translates to CAIRGGDGPTETQYF. The rearrangement uses TRBV10-3 and TRBJ2-5; the D gene is possibly TRBD2 (6 bases). The CDR3 length is 15 residues. Germline CDR1 and CDR2: ENHRY and SYGVKD. V was cut by 6 bases and J by 4 bases, with 18 bases left in between.

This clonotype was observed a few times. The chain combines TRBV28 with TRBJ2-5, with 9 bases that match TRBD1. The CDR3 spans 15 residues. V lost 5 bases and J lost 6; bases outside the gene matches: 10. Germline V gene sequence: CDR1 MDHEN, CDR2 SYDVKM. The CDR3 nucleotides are TGTGCCAGCAGTAAATTGGGACAGGGTTTGCAGACCCAGTACTTC. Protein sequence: CASSKLGQGLQTQYF.